This note documents a single T cell receptor (beta chain) sequence. The antigen is unknown. This specimen comes from a study of CD8 T cells in Susac syndrome. Study-wide points: The number of individuals included in the study's TCR sequencing and HLA analysis was acknowledged as relatively small.

The germline gives CDR1 SQVTM, CDR2 ANQGSEA. V lost 2 bases to trimming and J lost 1 base, with 11 bases between them. This CDR3 contains 14 residues. Random hexamers were used to reverse transcribe 0.5 to 1 ug of RNA. An immunoSEQ multiplex PCR amplified TCR beta CDR3 over 54 Vbeta and 13 Jbeta. TCRdb passed the immunoSEQ multiplex PCR reads through MiXCR, listing each CDR3 protein once. The sample records approximately 100,000 distinct CDR3 sequences, about 96% being singletons. This rearrangement joins TRBV29-1 to TRBJ2-5; D not resolved. Sequenced: CD4+ T cells from PBMCs. The source of this sequence is a human donor in good health. The CDR3 sequence is CSVEIVPGQETQYF. The CDR3 DNA is TGCAGCGTTGAAATTGTTCCGGGCCAAGAGACCCAGTACTTC.